The rows below give T cell receptor beta chains drawn from one sample of a study of blood T cell repertoires in COVID-19. TCRdb's copy holds only in-frame clones and misses some; the assay was immunoSEQ multiplex PCR. The repertoire consists of 200,000 to 250,000 clones, with 85% occurring once and the leading ten covering around a sixth. Sequenced input: PBMCs or T cells enriched from blood (not recorded which). All receptors derive from a man aged 35 to 55 who had recovered from COVID-19. The CDR3 runs from the conserved cysteine through the conserved F or W. The order of the fields is clone size, J gene, V gene, D gene, CDR3 protein, CDR3 DNA. D genes are given only for firm matches. Only some rows state a clone size, as once, few, many or a class for expanded clones.

few	TRBJ1-4	TRBV4-3	NA	CASSSRQDEKLFF	TGCGCCAGCAGCTCTCGACAGGATGAAAAACTGTTTTTT
NA	TRBJ2-7	TRBV27	TRBD2	CASIRTSGAWEQYF	TGTGCCAGCATCCGGACTAGCGGGGCCTGGGAGCAGTACTTC
NA	TRBJ2-5	TRBV27	NA	CASSGYPQETQYF	TGTGCCAGCAGCGGGTATCCGCAAGAGACCCAGTACTTC
few	TRBJ1-2	TRBV7-9	TRBD1	CASSSPPGTGGPRGYTF	TGTGCCAGCAGCTCCCCCCCCGGGACAGGGGGCCCTCGTGGCTACACCTTC
NA	TRBJ2-7	TRBV7-6	TRBD2	CASSLGLAGGAYEQYF	TGTGCCAGCAGCTTAGGGCTAGCGGGAGGGGCCTACGAGCAGTACTTC
NA	TRBJ2-1	TRBV2	TRBD2	CASSGRGTSGVYNEQFF	TGTGCCAGCAGCGGAAGGGGAACTAGCGGGGTGTACAATGAGCAGTTCTTC
NA	TRBJ2-1	TRBV9	NA	CASSVEDSFSYNEQFF	TGTGCCAGCAGCGTGGAGGACTCCTTCTCCTACAATGAGCAGTTCTTC
NA	TRBJ2-2	TRBV19	NA	CASSYSGRKTGELFF	TGTGCCAGTAGTTATTCAGGGAGGAAAACCGGGGAGCTGTTTTTT
NA	TRBJ2-4	TRBV19	NA	CASSIPREGVKNIQYF	TGTGCCAGTAGTATTCCAAGAGAGGGGGTCAAAAACATTCAGTACTTC
NA	TRBJ1-1	TRBV10-3	NA	CAIGPGQGEAFF	TGTGCCATCGGCCCCGGGCAGGGGGAAGCTTTCTTT
NA	TRBJ1-4	TRBV30	NA	CAWSVFGASELFF	TGTGCCTGGAGTGTTTTCGGAGCGAGCGAACTGTTTTTT
NA	TRBJ2-7	TRBV11-3	NA	CASSLFRGSGEQYF	TGTGCCAGCAGCTTATTCAGGGGATCGGGCGAGCAGTACTTC
NA	TRBJ2-7	TRBV28	TRBD2	CASSWPKVGGPSYEQYF	TGTGCCAGCAGTTGGCCTAAGGTGGGAGGGCCCTCCTACGAGCAGTACTTC
NA	TRBJ2-7	TRBV4-1	TRBD2	CASSQGTSGSSYEQYF	TGCGCCAGCAGCCAAGGAACTAGCGGATCCTCCTACGAGCAGTACTTC
NA	TRBJ2-5	TRBV19	TRBD2	CASSIGPSGETQYF	TGTGCCAGTAGTATAGGTCCTAGCGGAGAGACCCAGTACTTC
NA	TRBJ2-1	TRBV27	TRBD2	CASSPLAGEFQFF	TGTGCCAGCAGCCCCTTAGCGGGAGAATTCCAGTTCTTC
NA	TRBJ2-1	TRBV27	NA	CASSLSGDFYNEQFF	TGTGCCAGCAGTTTATCAGGGGACTTCTACAATGAGCAGTTCTTC
NA	TRBJ1-5	TRBV7-9	NA	CASSLSERGFDQPQHF	TGTGCCAGCAGCTTAAGTGAACGGGGATTTGATCAGCCCCAGCATTTT
NA	TRBJ1-2	TRBV5-1	NA	CASSLAGLSGYTF	TGCGCCAGCAGCTTGGCAGGGCTCAGTGGCTACACCTTC
NA	TRBJ2-2	TRBV30	TRBD2	CAWDGLAGGSNTGELFF	TGTGCCTGGGACGGACTAGCGGGAGGGTCGAACACCGGGGAGCTGTTTTTT
NA	TRBJ2-6	TRBV6-5	TRBD1	CASSSTTGTGANVLTF	TGTGCCAGCAGTTCCACGACAGGGACTGGGGCCAACGTCCTGACTTTC
NA	TRBJ2-7	TRBV9	TRBD1	CASSGNRGSYEQYF	TGTGCCAGCAGCGGGAACAGGGGGTCCTACGAGCAGTACTTC
NA	TRBJ1-1	TRBV18	NA	CASLPDRNTEAFF	TGTGCCAGCTTACCGGACAGGAACACTGAAGCTTTCTTT
NA	TRBJ2-7	TRBV2	NA	CASSRDNSYEQYF	TGTGCCAGCAGTCGGGACAATTCCTACGAGCAGTACTTC
NA	TRBJ2-7	TRBV5-1	TRBD1	CASSPTGQDLYEQYF	TGCGCCAGCAGCCCTACGGGACAGGATCTCTACGAGCAGTACTTC
NA	TRBJ1-4	TRBV6-6	NA	CASSYGAFQANEKLFF	TGTGCCAGCAGTTACGGTGCTTTTCAGGCTAATGAAAAACTGTTTTTT
NA	TRBJ2-7	TRBV24-1	NA	CATGGTTPNEQYF	TGTGCCACCGGGGGGACGACTCCTAACGAGCAGTACTTC
NA	TRBJ2-3	TRBV5-1	TRBD2	CASSLTGTSGTDTQYF	TGCGCCAGCAGCTTGACCGGGACTAGCGGCACAGATACGCAGTATTTT
once	TRBJ1-5	TRBV24-1	NA	CATSDRGNQPQHF	TGTGCCACCAGTGATCGGGGGAATCAGCCCCAGCATTTT
once	TRBJ1-6	TRBV19	NA	CASSQSRDTSSPLHF	TGTGCCAGTAGTCAATCCCGGGACACTTCTTCACCCCTCCACTTT
NA	TRBJ1-2	TRBV30	NA	CAWSAASGAVNYGYTF	TGTGCCTGGAGTGCAGCTTCGGGTGCGGTTAACTATGGCTACACCTTC
NA	TRBJ2-4	TRBV30	NA	CAWRPHGVRNIQYF	TGTGCCTGGAGGCCCCACGGGGTTAGGAACATTCAGTACTTC
once	TRBJ2-7	TRBV19	NA	CASSIHGTYEQYF	TGTGCCAGTAGTATACACGGGACTTACGAGCAGTACTTC
NA	TRBJ2-1	TRBV6-5	NA	CASSAGGSTYNEQFF	TGTGCCAGCAGCGCTGGAGGGAGTACCTACAATGAGCAGTTCTTC
NA	TRBJ1-4	TRBV2	NA	CASSAKQGSEKLFF	TGTGCCAGCAGCGCTAAACAGGGTTCCGAAAAACTGTTTTTT
NA	TRBJ2-1	TRBV30	NA	CAWSALTNNEQFF	TGTGCCTGGAGTGCCTTAACAAACAATGAGCAGTTCTTC
NA	TRBJ1-2	TRBV9	TRBD1	CASSGTHRGDYGYTF	TGTGCCAGCAGCGGAACCCACAGGGGGGATTATGGCTACACCTTC
NA	TRBJ2-4	TRBV19	NA	CASSSVSGGTKNIQYF	TGTGCCAGTAGCTCGGTCTCCGGGGGAACCAAAAACATTCAGTACTTC
NA	TRBJ2-7	TRBV27	NA	CASRSSDPNFEQYF	TGTGCCAGCAGATCCAGCGACCCGAACTTCGAGCAGTACTTC
NA	TRBJ1-1	TRBV6-6	NA	CASSYSGSYEAFF	TGTGCCAGCAGTTACTCGGGCAGTTATGAAGCTTTCTTT
NA	TRBJ2-3	TRBV3-1/TRBV3-2	TRBD2	CASSQVGAGTSGRNADTQYF	TGTGCCAGCAGCCAAGTAGGGGCCGGGACTAGCGGGAGAAACGCGGATACGCAGTATTTT
NA	TRBJ2-3	TRBV11-1	TRBD1	CATRGPGGDTQYF	TGTGCCACTAGGGGGCCCGGAGGAGATACGCAGTATTTT